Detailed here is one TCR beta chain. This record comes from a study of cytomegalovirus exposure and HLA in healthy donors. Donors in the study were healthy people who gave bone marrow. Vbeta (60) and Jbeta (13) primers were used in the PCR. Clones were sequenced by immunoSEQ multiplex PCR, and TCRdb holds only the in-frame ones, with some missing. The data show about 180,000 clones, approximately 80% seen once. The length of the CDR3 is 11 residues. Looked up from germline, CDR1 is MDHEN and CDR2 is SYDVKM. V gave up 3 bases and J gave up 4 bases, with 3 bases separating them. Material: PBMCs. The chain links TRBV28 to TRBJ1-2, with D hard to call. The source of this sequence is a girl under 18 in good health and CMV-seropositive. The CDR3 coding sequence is TGTGCCAGCAGTTTCGGCTATGGCTACACCTTC. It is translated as CASSFGYGYTF.